The 27 T cell receptor beta chains below come from one sample, sequenced in a study of read filtering for tumor transcriptome and immune sequencing. The library was built from approximately 400 ng RNA with molecular barcoded adaptors for alpha/delta and beta/gamma chains. TCRdb recomputed calls from the reads with MiXCR, one row per CDR3 protein. Of around 65,000 distinct CDR3 sequences in the sample, roughly a fifth were seen once. The specimen was a population of CD138-negative cells sorted from bone marrow. These TCRs come from a donor at least 40 years old with multiple myeloma.

This chain connects TRBV24-1 to TRBJ2-3; possible D gene TRBD2, 6 bases. Trimming took 7 bases from V and 4 from J, leaving 17 bases between them. CDR1 is KGHDR, CDR2 SFDVKD, per germline. The CDR3 is 15 residues long. The CDR3 DNA sequence: TGTGCCACCAGCACGAACCAGGACTACTCAGATACGCAGTATTTT. This sequence encodes CATSTNQDYSDTQYF.

This clonotype was observed many times. The chain employs TRBV7-2 and TRBJ2-1, with 11 bases matching TRBD2. Germline V gene data show CDR1 as SGHTA and CDR2 as FQGNSA. This CDR3 has 15 residues. Germline trimming cut 9 bases from V and 0 bases from J; bases unmatched to any gene: 4. The CDR3 sequence: CASQTSGGSYNEQFF. CDR3 sequence (DNA): TGTGCCAGTCAAACTAGCGGGGGCTCCTACAATGAGCAGTTCTTC.

The table lists this clonotype with a few counts. The chain has TRBV12-3 or TRBV12-4 and TRBJ1-1, with a tentative D call TRBD1 (6 bases). Trimming removed 8 bases at V and 0 bases at J, with 16 bases between. CDR3 size: 15 residues. CDR3 sequence: CASGRRRQVNTEAFF. CDR3 nucleotide sequence: TGTGCCAGCGGAAGGCGCCGACAGGTGAACACTGAAGCTTTCTTT.

In its sample, this clonotype is medium-sized. This chain joins TRBV30 and TRBJ2-2; D unclear. The CDR3 runs 12 residues. In germline, CDR1 is GTSNPN, CDR2 SVGIG (reference sequence). V dropped 3 bases and J dropped 6 bases, with 8 bases sitting between them. CDR3 DNA: TGTGCCTGGAGCCTGATGGCCGGGGAGCTGTTTTTT. It yields the protein CAWSLMAGELFF.

This clonotype was seen repeatedly, ten times or more. The genes are TRBV11-2 and TRBJ1-2; 7 bases agree with TRBD1. The CDR3 covers 13 residues. Germline lookup yields CDR1 SGHAT and CDR2 FQNNGV. V was pared by 5 bases and J by 4 bases, with 4 bases of the junction left unmatched. Here the CDR3 reads CASSRQGRYGYTF. For the CDR3, the DNA is TGTGCCAGCAGCCGACAGGGTCGCTATGGCTACACCTTC.

This clonotype occurred many times. The rearrangement joins TRBV29-1 to TRBJ1-1; a weak D match, TRBD1 (5 bases). V lost 7 bases, J lost 1 base, and 13 bases lay in between. This CDR3 has 13 residues. The V gene's germline CDR1 is SQVTM and CDR2 ANQGSEA. The CDR3 DNA follows: TGCAGCGCGCGGGACGGAAAGAACACTGAAGCTTTCTTT. Translation gives CSARDGKNTEAFF.

This clonotype came up many times. The chain uses TRBV28 and TRBJ2-7; TRBD2 agrees at 8 bases. Germline V lookup: CDR1 MDHEN, CDR2 SYDVKM. This CDR3 comprises 14 residues. J lost 6 bases, V lost 5 bases, and 9 bases had no gene match. CDR3 amino acids: CASSPIAGFVEQYF. The CDR3 region has the DNA TGTGCCAGCAGTCCAATAGCGGGATTCGTCGAGCAGTACTTC.

This clonotype was counted ten times or more. This sequence joins TRBV7-9 and TRBJ2-3; 14 bases are shared with TRBD2. Germline CDR1 reads SEHNR; CDR2 reads FQNEAQ (reference sequence). The CDR3 has 17 residues. The trim removed 3 bases at V and 2 bases at J, leaving 4 bases unmatched. The CDR3 here is CASSFGTSGGSTDTQYF. Here the CDR3 DNA reads TGTGCCAGCAGCTTTGGGACTAGCGGGGGTTCCACAGATACGCAGTATTTT.

This clonotype was recorded a few times. This may arise from a read error, as a much more abundant clone is one base away. The V and J genes are TRBV6-1 and TRBJ2-1, with 8 nucleotides matching TRBD2. The CDR3 consists of 14 residues. Germline CDR1 and CDR2: MNHNS and SASEGT. This CDR3 reads CASVALAGYSEQFF. Written as DNA, the CDR3 is TGTGCCAGTGTCGCTCTAGCGGGTTACAGTGAGCAGTTCTTC.

This clonotype was observed at least ten times. The V and J genes are TRBV2 and TRBJ2-5; 9 bases are a match to TRBD1. V was clipped by 6 bases and J by 5 bases; unmatched bases: 7. From germline, CDR1 is SNHLY and CDR2 FYNNEI. CDR3 size: 14 residues. The chain's CDR3 is CASRVGTGKETQYF. The CDR3 coding sequence is TGTGCCAGCAGGGTAGGGACAGGGAAGGAGACCCAGTACTTC. Using reference TRBV2 and TRBJ2-5 for the parts outside the CDR3, the full variable domain is EPEVTQTPSHQVTQMGQEVILRCVPISNHLYFYWYRQILGQKVEFLVSFYNNEISEKSEIFDDQFSVERPDGSNFTLKIRSTKLEDSAMYFCASRVGTGKETQYFGPGTRLLVL.

At least ten counts were recorded for this clonotype. The chain uses TRBV10-3 and TRBJ1-2, with 9 bases aligning to TRBD1. V shed 3 bases and J 14 bases; nucleotides not matched to a gene: 10. CDR1 ENHRY and CDR2 SYGVKD come from the germline V gene. CDR3 length: 13 residues. The CDR3 nucleotides are TGTGCCATCAGTGAACGGGACAGGGCACTCTCGACCTTC. This gives the protein CAISERDRALSTF.

In regard to this clonotype: Lacking the conserved final phenylalanine or tryptophan, this CDR3 likely reflects a read error. The V and J genes are TRBV20-1 and TRBJ2-7; D ambiguous. V was shortened by 2 bases and J by 2 bases, with 10 bases between the two germline ends. Per germline, CDR1 DFQATT and CDR2 SNEGSKA (reference sequence). This CDR3 region has 13 residues. The CDR3 loop reads CSARWRSPYEQYL. The CDR3 DNA reads TGCAGTGCTAGATGGCGGTCCCCCTACGAGCAGTACCTT.

Only a few counts were recorded for this clonotype. The rearrangement joins TRBV29-1 to TRBJ1-1, with a tentative D call TRBD1 (5 bases). CDR1 and CDR2 from the germline V gene are SQVTM and ANQGSEA. The ends were cut back, 6 bases at V and 4 bases at J, with 15 bases in the middle. This CDR3 has 13 amino acids. CDR3 DNA: TGCAGCGTCCATGTCTCAAGGGGCACTGAAGCTTTCTTT. It yields the protein CSVHVSRGTEAFF.

This clonotype was picked up a small number of times. This rearrangement joins TRBV7-2 to TRBJ1-1, with D uncertain. V shed 4 bases and J shed 1 base, with 13 bases lying between them. This CDR3 has 15 residues. From germline, CDR1 is SGHTA and CDR2 FQGNSA. The DNA of the CDR3 is TGTGCCAGCAGCTCCCCGGGTAGTGGGAACACTGAAGCTTTCTTT. This translates into CASSSPGSGNTEAFF.

The sample holds many counts of this clonotype. The chain carries TRBV2 and TRBJ1-1; D gene uncertain. Germline CDR1 reads SNHLY; CDR2 reads FYNNEI. Trimming shortened V by 2 bases and J by 1 base, and 5 bases separated the two germline ends. This CDR3 has 13 residues. In DNA form, the CDR3 reads TGTGCCAGCAGTGAATGGAGGAACACTGAAGCTTTCTTT. Protein: CASSEWRNTEAFF.

This clonotype occurred many times. The chain combines TRBV20-1 with TRBJ1-5; 8 nucleotides align to TRBD1. Looked up from germline, CDR1 is DFQATT and CDR2 is SNEGSKA (reference sequence). CDR3 length: 15 amino acids. Trimming removed 3 bases from V and 9 bases from J; junction bases left unmatched: 13. CDR3: CSARGTGVLSRPQHF. The DNA of the CDR3 is TGCAGTGCTAGGGGGACAGGTGTTCTTTCACGGCCCCAGCATTTT.

This clonotype was recorded many times. The chain joins TRBV12-3 or TRBV12-4 to TRBJ2-2; no firm D call. The CDR3 sequence is 12 residues long. The V gene lost 6 bases and the J gene lost 4 bases, with 6 bases spanning the gap. The CDR3 DNA is TGTGCCAGCAGAAGCCCCACCGGGGAGCTGTTTTTT. Translation gives CASRSPTGELFF.

The sample holds many counts of this clonotype. The rearrangement links TRBV5-1 to TRBJ2-7, with 9 bases that match TRBD1. Trimming removed 2 bases from V and 7 bases from J; junction bases left unmatched: 7. The V gene's germline CDR1 is SGHRS and CDR2 YFSETQ. CDR3 size: 14 residues. CDR3 loop: CASSLHRGPKEQYF. CDR3 DNA sequence: TGCGCCAGCAGCTTACACAGGGGGCCGAAAGAGCAGTACTTC.

The table lists this clonotype with many counts. V and J are TRBV28 and TRBJ2-2; no clear D. CDR3 length equals 14 residues. CDR1 is MDHEN and CDR2 is SYDVKM in the germline V gene. V was trimmed by 4 bases and J by 1 base, leaving 7 bases between them. The CDR3 loop reads CASSSYLNTGELFF. The CDR3 region has the DNA TGTGCCAGCAGTTCCTATTTGAACACCGGGGAGCTGTTTTTT.

This clonotype came up many times. This chain uses TRBV3-1 with TRBJ2-5; 9 bases are a match to TRBD2. Unmatched junction bases numbered 12, after V lost 7 bases and J lost 6 bases. Looked up from germline, CDR1 is LGHDT and CDR2 is YNNKEL (reference sequence). The CDR3 covers 15 residues. Written as DNA, the CDR3 is TGTGCCAGCAAAAACGCTGCGGGGGGGCCAAAGACCCAGTACTTC. Its protein product is CASKNAAGGPKTQYF.

Concerning this clonotype itself: A junction end diverges from the germline sequence, so it may reflect a read error. This rearrangement joins TRBV2 to TRBJ1-2; TRBD1 is a possible D gene (5 bases). The germline CDR1 and CDR2 sequences are SNHLY and FYNNEI. CDR3 length equals 11 residues. The CDR3 bases are TGTGCCATCAGTCAGGGCTATGGCTACACCTTC. Its translation is CAISQGYGYTF.

On this clonotype: The junction differs from germline at one of its ends, possibly a read error. The chain recombines TRBV13 with TRBJ2-2, with D tentatively TRBD2 (7 bases). Germline V gene lookup returns CDR1 PRHDT and CDR2 FYEKMQ (reference sequence). The CDR3 spans 14 residues. The CDR3 spells CASSQGGGTGELSF. CDR3 nucleotide sequence: TGTGCCAGCAGCCAAGGGGGGGGCACCGGGGAGCTGTCTTTT.

This clonotype was observed a handful of times. The V gene is TRBV30, the J gene TRBJ1-2; D is unresolved. This CDR3 has 14 residues. Germline lookup yields CDR1 GTSNPN and CDR2 SVGIG (reference sequence). Deletions cut 3 bases from V and 4 bases from J, with 15 bases between. CDR3 coding DNA: TGTGCCTGGAGACCTGATGGGGTGGCCTATGGCTACACCTTC. Translation gives CAWRPDGVAYGYTF. The full variable domain, its missing parts supplied by reference TRBV30 and TRBJ1-2, is SQTIHQWPATLVQPVGSPLSLECTVEGTSNPNLYWYRQAAGRGLQLLFYSVGIGQISSEVPQNLSASRPQDRQFILSSKKLLLSDSGFYLCAWRPDGVAYGYTFGSGTRLTVV.

With respect to this clonotype: This may be a read error, as it is one base from a much larger clone. The V call is TRBV2, the J call TRBJ2-7; D is unresolved. The germline V gene has CDR1 SNHLY and CDR2 FYNNEI. This CDR3 has 12 residues. This chain's CDR3 is CASGESGYEQYF. For the CDR3, the DNA is TGTGCCAGCGGTGAATCTGGCTACGAGCAGTACTTC.

This clonotype was seen ten or more times. The chain carries TRBV14 and TRBJ2-6; D is unresolved. Trimming shortened V by 1 base and J by 0 bases, and 7 bases separated the two germline ends. Germline CDR1 SGHDN, CDR2 FVKESK. This CDR3 has 16 amino acids. The CDR3 spells CASSQVWDSGANVLTF. The CDR3 DNA follows: TGTGCCAGCAGCCAAGTTTGGGACTCTGGGGCCAACGTCCTGACTTTC.

The chain uses TRBV4-1 and TRBJ2-1; a weak D match, TRBD1 (6 bases). V gave up 5 bases and J gave up 3 bases, with 8 bases separating them. CDR1 is MGHRA and CDR2 is YSYEKL in the germline V gene. The CDR3 is 13 residues long. The CDR3 coding sequence is TGCGCCAGCAGCGGCAGGGGCTACAATGAGCAGTTCTTC. Amino acid sequence: CASSGRGYNEQFF.

Worth noting for this clonotype: A much larger clone lies one base from this, so it may be a read error. The V call is TRBV20-1, the J call TRBJ1-5; D possibly corresponds to TRBD1 (6 bases). There are 13 residues in the CDR3. Germline values: CDR1 DFQATT, CDR2 SNEGSKA (reference sequence). CDR3 nucleotide sequence: TGCAATGCGGGGGGCAAGGGCAATCAGCCCCAGCATTTT. Translated, it gives CNAGGKGNQPQHF.